The 21 T cell receptor beta chains listed next were all sequenced from one sample in a study of blood T cell repertoires in COVID-19. Some clones are missing from TCRdb's copy, which holds only in-frame ones; the method was immunoSEQ multiplex PCR. The table has 200,000 to 250,000 clones, roughly 88% seen once. Input material: peripheral blood. The receptors were sampled from a woman aged 25 to 39 with COVID-19, enrolled during active disease.

The genes are TRBV5-4 and TRBJ2-2, with 9 bases identical to TRBD2. The CDR3 is 16 residues long. From germline, CDR1 is SGHNT and CDR2 YYREEE (reference sequence). Germline trimming cut 4 bases from V and 6 bases from J; bases unmatched to any gene: 10. The CDR3 spells CASSRVSRGGAGELFF. Written as DNA, the CDR3 is TGTGCCAGCAGCAGGGTCTCGCGGGGGGGCGCCGGGGAGCTGTTTTTT.

The chain links TRBV12-3 or TRBV12-4 to TRBJ2-5; possibly TRBD2 for D (5 bases). Trimming cost V 9 bases and J 5 bases, with 16 bases left between them. This CDR3 has 13 amino acids. The CDR3 is CASSTSRGETQYF. In DNA, the CDR3 is TGTGCCAGTAGCACTTCTAGAGGGGAGACCCAGTACTTC.

This clone showed up just once. The chain links TRBV11-2 to TRBJ2-3; D possibly corresponds to TRBD2 (6 bases). The CDR3 extends over 16 amino acids. Deletions cut 1 base from V and 0 bases from J, with 11 bases between. Germline V gives CDR1 SGHAT, CDR2 FQNNGV. The DNA of the CDR3 is TGTGCCAGCAGCTTAGCAGCGGGTCTTAGCACAGATACGCAGTATTTT. It specifies CASSLAAGLSTDTQYF.

This sequence joins TRBV7-2 and TRBJ2-2; no reliable D call. This CDR3 has 13 residues. The germline gives CDR1 SGHTA, CDR2 FQGNSA. Between the trimmed V and J ends, which lost 5 bases and 0 bases, there was a span of 4 bases. CDR3 DNA: TGTGCCAGCAGCACTACGAACACCGGGGAGCTGTTTTTT. Protein sequence: CASSTTNTGELFF.

The genes are TRBV4-3 and TRBJ1-4, with 7 bases identical to TRBD1. Germline lookup yields CDR1 LGHNA and CDR2 YSLEER. The CDR3 contains 15 residues. With V trimmed by 0 bases and J by 6 bases, 4 bases remained unmatched. The CDR3: CASSQEGRGHEKLFF. DNA for the CDR3: TGCGCCAGCAGCCAAGAGGGAAGGGGGCATGAAAAACTGTTTTTT.

This chain links TRBV6-6 with TRBJ2-3, with a weak D call TRBD1 (6 bases). The CDR3 totals 15 residues. V was shortened by 4 bases and J by 3 bases, with 14 bases between the two germline ends. Germline CDR1 and CDR2: MNHNY and SVGAGI (reference sequence). For the CDR3, the DNA is TGTGCCAGCAGTTTGGACAGCTCTCATACAGATACGCAGTATTTT. Protein: CASSLDSSHTDTQYF.

V and J are TRBV14 and TRBJ2-1; D is perhaps TRBD1 (7 bases). Looked up from germline, CDR1 is SGHDN and CDR2 is FVKESK. The CDR3 totals 22 residues. Trimming stripped 0 bases from V and 2 bases from J, with 29 bases between. The CDR3 nucleotides are TGTGCCAGCAGCCAAGATTTGAGGAGGGGGCTGGGTGTTAACGCCGCCTACAATGAGCAGTTCTTC. Protein: CASSQDLRRGLGVNAAYNEQFF.

This chain links TRBV7-9 with TRBJ2-5; TRBD2 agrees at 10 bases. Per germline, CDR1 SEHNR and CDR2 FQNEAQ (reference sequence). V was clipped by 3 bases and J by 6 bases; unmatched bases: 16. The CDR3 length is 18 residues. Here the CDR3 reads CASSFSPIAGGERKTQYF. The CDR3 nucleotides read TGTGCCAGCAGCTTCAGTCCAATAGCGGGAGGAGAGCGAAAGACCCAGTACTTC. The entire variable domain, with the rest obtained from reference TRBV7-9 and TRBJ2-5, is as follows: DTGVSQNPRHKITKRGQNVTFRCDPISEHNRLYWYRQTLGQGPEFLTYFQNEAQLEKSRLLSDRFSAERPKGSFSTLEIQRTEQGDSAMYLCASSFSPIAGGERKTQYFGPGTRLLVL.

The chain employs TRBV19 and TRBJ2-7, with 10 positions matching TRBD2. The CDR3 consists of 14 residues. V lost 5 bases to trimming and J lost 3 bases; unmatched junction nucleotides: 4. The germline gives CDR1 LNHDA, CDR2 SQIVND (reference sequence). The CDR3 sequence: CASSGGTSVYEQYF. The CDR3 DNA sequence: TGTGCCAGTAGTGGCGGGACTAGCGTCTACGAGCAGTACTTC. The full variable domain, with the rest looked up from reference TRBV19 and TRBJ2-7, is DGGITQSPKYLFRKEGQNVTLSCEQNLNHDAMYWYRQDPGQGLRLIYYSQIVNDFQKGDIAEGYSVSREKKESFPLTVTSAQKNPTAFYLCASSGGTSVYEQYFGPGTRLTVT.

The chain recombines TRBV9 with TRBJ2-1, with 9 bases matching TRBD2. CDR1 and CDR2 from the germline V gene are SGDLS and YYNGEE. This CDR3 contains 16 residues. V lost 4 bases to trimming and J lost 8 bases; unmatched junction nucleotides: 13. In nucleotides, the CDR3 is TGTGCCAGCAGCCAGGGACTAGCAATTTCCAATCATGAGCAGTTCTTC. It encodes CASSQGLAISNHEQFF.

The chain joins TRBV2 to TRBJ2-1, with 10 bases matching TRBD1. In germline, CDR1 is SNHLY, CDR2 FYNNEI. V gave up 7 bases and J gave up 6 bases; unmatched junction bases: 6. This CDR3 is built from 14 residues. CDR3 amino acids: CASTHRTGGNEQFF. The CDR3, as DNA: TGTGCCAGCACCCACAGGACAGGGGGCAATGAGCAGTTCTTC.

The V gene is TRBV19, the J gene TRBJ2-2; 12 bases line up with TRBD2. V lost 0 bases and J lost 13; bases outside the gene matches: 9. The CDR3 contains 16 residues. Germline lookup yields CDR1 LNHDA and CDR2 SQIVND (reference sequence). CDR3 sequence: CASSIDTASGRALLFF. CDR3 in DNA: TGTGCCAGTAGTATAGATACGGCTAGCGGGAGGGCATTGCTGTTTTTT.

This clone was seen ten or more times. The chain uses TRBV5-1 and TRBJ2-7, with TRBD2 as a possible D gene (6 bases). The CDR3 loop spans 15 amino acids. Germline V gene data show CDR1 as SGHRS and CDR2 as YFSETQ. The germline V and J ends were trimmed by 0 bases and 3 bases, with 13 bases remaining between them. CDR3 amino acids: CASSLEPSVSYEQYF. Written as DNA, the CDR3 is TGCGCCAGCAGCTTGGAGCCTAGCGTTAGCTACGAGCAGTACTTC.

This clone was observed once. The junction departs from the called germline gene at one end, perhaps through a read error. The V and J genes are TRBV7-7 and TRBJ2-2; D is perhaps TRBD1 (6 bases). This CDR3 spans 17 amino acids. CDR1 SSHAT and CDR2 FNYEAQ come from the germline V gene (reference sequence). The CDR3 DNA is TGTGCTAGCAGCTTTGATCAGCAGGGGCCTGACACCGGGGAGCTGTTTTTT. Amino acids: CASSFDQQGPDTGELFF. Drawing the rest from reference TRBV7-7 and TRBJ2-2, the complete variable domain is GAGVSQSPRYKVTKRGQDVTLRCDPISSHATLYWYQQALGQGPEFLTYFNYEAQPDKSGLPSDRFSAERPEGSISTLTIQRTEQRDSAMYRCASSFDQQGPDTGELFFGEGSRLTVL.

The V call is TRBV9, the J call TRBJ2-1; no clear D gene. The CDR3 contains 15 residues. V lost 0 bases and J lost 0, with 7 bases in between. Per germline, CDR1 SGDLS and CDR2 YYNGEE. This CDR3 is CASSVAPSSYNEQFF. The CDR3 nucleotides read TGTGCCAGCAGCGTAGCCCCGAGCTCCTACAATGAGCAGTTCTTC.

V is TRBV6-5 and J is TRBJ1-3; a weak D match, TRBD1 (5 bases). Germline V lookup: CDR1 MNHEY, CDR2 SVGAGI. Deletions cut 6 bases from V and 1 base from J, with 13 bases between. CDR3 length equals 15 residues. The CDR3 coding sequence is TGTGCCAGCAGGGGTGGGGCCGAGTCTGGAAACACCATATATTTT. Translation gives CASRGGAESGNTIYF.

This rearrangement joins TRBV20-1 to TRBJ1-5; TRBD1 matches 10 bases. The CDR3 covers 16 residues. Germline V gives CDR1 DFQATT, CDR2 SNEGSKA (reference sequence). V was clipped by 3 bases and J by 7 bases; unmatched bases: 12. The CDR3 region has the DNA TGCAGTGCTAGTAAGGGGGTTTGGACAGGGGGACAGCCCCAGCATTTT. The encoded protein is CSASKGVWTGGQPQHF.

The chain recombines TRBV6-5 with TRBJ2-7, with TRBD1 matching over 7 bases. CDR3 size: 13 residues. Germline trimming cut 5 bases from V and 5 bases from J; bases unmatched to any gene: 6. In germline, CDR1 is MNHEY, CDR2 SVGAGI. DNA of the CDR3: TGTGCCAGCAGTAGACAGGGATCTGACGAGCAGTACGTC. Translation: CASSRQGSDEQYV.

The gene calls are TRBV6-1 and TRBJ2-2; D ambiguous. The germline gives CDR1 MNHNS, CDR2 SASEGT. Trimming removed 0 bases from V and 2 bases from J, with 4 bases in between. The CDR3 extends over 14 amino acids. The CDR3 bases are TGTGCCAGCAGTGAAGCCCCTAACACCGGGGAGCTGTTTTTT. As protein: CASSEAPNTGELFF.

The chain employs TRBV11-2 and TRBJ2-7; tentative D call: TRBD2 (7 bases). Germline CDR1 SGHAT, CDR2 FQNNGV. The CDR3 is made up of 14 amino acids. Trimming removed 5 bases from V and 2 bases from J, with 13 bases in between. The CDR3 DNA reads as TGTGCCAGCAGCGGGGGGGCTCACCCCTACGAGCAGTACTTC. Protein sequence: CASSGGAHPYEQYF. Drawing the rest from reference TRBV11-2 and TRBJ2-7, the complete variable domain is EAGVAQSPRYKIIEKRQSVAFWCNPISGHATLYWYQQILGQGPKLLIQFQNNGVVDDSQLPKDRFSAERLKGVDSTLKIQPAKLEDSAVYLCASSGGAHPYEQYFGPGTRLTVT.

The V call is TRBV2, the J call TRBJ1-5, with TRBD1 as a possible D gene (5 bases). This CDR3 contains 13 residues. V was trimmed by 2 bases and J by 6 bases, leaving 8 bases between them. The germline V gene encodes CDR1 SNHLY and CDR2 FYNNEI. The CDR3 DNA is TGTGCCAGCAGTGAAAGGGGTCCTCAGCCCCAGCATTTT. This gives the protein CASSERGPQPQHF.